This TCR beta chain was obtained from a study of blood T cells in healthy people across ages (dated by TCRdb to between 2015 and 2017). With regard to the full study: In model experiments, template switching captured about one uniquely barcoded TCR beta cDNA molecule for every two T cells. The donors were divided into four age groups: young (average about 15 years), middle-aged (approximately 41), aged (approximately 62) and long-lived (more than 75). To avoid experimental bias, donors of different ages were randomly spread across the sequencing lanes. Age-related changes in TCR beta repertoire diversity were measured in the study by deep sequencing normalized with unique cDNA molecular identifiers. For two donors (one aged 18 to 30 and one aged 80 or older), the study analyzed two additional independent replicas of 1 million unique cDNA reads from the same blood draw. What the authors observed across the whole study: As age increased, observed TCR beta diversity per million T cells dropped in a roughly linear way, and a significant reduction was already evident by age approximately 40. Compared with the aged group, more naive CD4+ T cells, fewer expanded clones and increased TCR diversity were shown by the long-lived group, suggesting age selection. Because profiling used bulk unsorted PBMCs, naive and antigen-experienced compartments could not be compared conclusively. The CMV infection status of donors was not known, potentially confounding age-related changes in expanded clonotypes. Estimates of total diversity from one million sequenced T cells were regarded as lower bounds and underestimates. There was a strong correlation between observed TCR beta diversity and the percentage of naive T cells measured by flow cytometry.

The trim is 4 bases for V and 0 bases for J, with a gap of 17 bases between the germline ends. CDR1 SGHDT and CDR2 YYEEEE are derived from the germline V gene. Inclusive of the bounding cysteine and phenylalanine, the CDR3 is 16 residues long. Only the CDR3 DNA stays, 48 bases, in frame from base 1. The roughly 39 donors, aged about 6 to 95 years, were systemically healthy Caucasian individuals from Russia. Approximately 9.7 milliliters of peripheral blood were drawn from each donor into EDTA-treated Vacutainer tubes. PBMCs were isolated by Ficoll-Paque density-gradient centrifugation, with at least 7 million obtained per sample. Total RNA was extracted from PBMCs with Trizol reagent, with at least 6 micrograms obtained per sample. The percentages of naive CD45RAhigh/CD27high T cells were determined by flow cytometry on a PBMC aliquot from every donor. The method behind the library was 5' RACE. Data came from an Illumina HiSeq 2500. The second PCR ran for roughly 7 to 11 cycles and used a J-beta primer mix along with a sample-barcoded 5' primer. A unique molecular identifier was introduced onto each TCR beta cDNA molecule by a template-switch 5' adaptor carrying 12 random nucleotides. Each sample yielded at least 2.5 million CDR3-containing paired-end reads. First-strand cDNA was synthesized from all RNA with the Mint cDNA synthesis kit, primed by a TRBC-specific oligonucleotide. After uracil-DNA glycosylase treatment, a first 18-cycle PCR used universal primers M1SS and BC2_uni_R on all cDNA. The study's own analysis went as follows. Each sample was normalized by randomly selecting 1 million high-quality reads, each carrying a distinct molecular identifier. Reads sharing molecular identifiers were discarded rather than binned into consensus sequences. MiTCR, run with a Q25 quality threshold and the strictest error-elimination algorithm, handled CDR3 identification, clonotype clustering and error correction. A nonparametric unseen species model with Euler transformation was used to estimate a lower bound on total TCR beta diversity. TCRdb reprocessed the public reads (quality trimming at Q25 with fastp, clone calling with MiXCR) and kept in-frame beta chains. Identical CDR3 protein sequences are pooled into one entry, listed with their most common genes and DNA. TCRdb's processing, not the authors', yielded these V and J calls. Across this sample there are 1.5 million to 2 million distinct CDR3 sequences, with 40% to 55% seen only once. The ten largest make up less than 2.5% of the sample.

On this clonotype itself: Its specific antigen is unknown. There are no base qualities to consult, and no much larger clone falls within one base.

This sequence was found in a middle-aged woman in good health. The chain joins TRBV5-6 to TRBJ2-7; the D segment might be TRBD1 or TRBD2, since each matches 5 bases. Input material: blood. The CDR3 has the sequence CASSPTGTASSYEQYF. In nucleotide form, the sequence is TGTGCCAGCAGCCCAACCGGGACGGCTAGCTCCTACGAGCAGTACTTC.